Listed below are T cell receptor beta chains from one sample, sequenced in a study of CD8 T cells in Susac syndrome. TCRdb redid the calling of the immunoSEQ multiplex PCR reads with MiXCR, one entry per CDR3 protein. The sample lists 150,000 to 200,000 distinct CDR3 sequences; 75% to 95% were seen once. Sequencing was done on a sample of CD4+ T cells from PBMCs. Source of these receptors: a human donor with Susac syndrome. The CDR3 runs from the conserved cysteine through the conserved F or W. The order of the fields is V gene, D gene, J gene, CDR3 DNA, CDR3 protein. D genes are given only for firm matches.

TRBV20-1,NA,TRBJ2-5,TGCAGTGCTCCTAGGGGAGGTCTCCAAGAGACCCAGTACTTC,CSAPRGGLQETQYF
TRBV19,NA,TRBJ2-1,TGTGCCAGTAGTAGGGGACCTAAGAGCTCCTACAATGAGCAGTTCTTC,CASSRGPKSSYNEQFF
TRBV20-1,TRBD2,TRBJ2-1,TGCAGTGCTAGAGGGAGGTTCACTACTAGCGGGGGGGCCCACTCCTACAATGAGCAGTTCTTC,CSARGRFTTSGGAHSYNEQFF
TRBV19,NA,TRBJ1-1,TGTGCCAGTAGTACTGTGGGGGGCGCAGGAGCTTTCTTT,CASSTVGGAGAFF
TRBV7-6,NA,TRBJ2-1,TGTGCCAGCAGCCCGGACAGCAATGAGCAGTTCTTC,CASSPDSNEQFF
TRBV27,TRBD1,TRBJ2-1,TGTGCCAGCAGTTCACAGGGGGACAATGAGCAGTTCTTC,CASSSQGDNEQFF
TRBV4-1,TRBD1,TRBJ1-2,TGCGCCAGCAGCCGTGAGGACAGGGGTAACTATGGCTACACCTTC,CASSREDRGNYGYTF
TRBV6-2/TRBV6-3,TRBD1,TRBJ2-3,TGTGCCAGCAGCCGGACAGGGAGAACAGATACGCAGTATTTT,CASSRTGRTDTQYF
TRBV21-1,NA,TRBJ1-1,TGTGCCAGCAGCAAAAGTGGACAGGGGCGGAGGACTGAAGCTTTCTTT,CASSKSGQGRRTEAFF
TRBV30,TRBD1,TRBJ2-1,TGTGCCTGGAGGGACAGGGGCTCCTACAATGAGCAGTTCTTC,CAWRDRGSYNEQFF
TRBV3-1,NA,TRBJ2-7,TGTGCCAGCAGCCAAAACCTGGAGGGGGTAGGAGAGCAGTACTTC,CASSQNLEGVGEQYF
TRBV10-3,NA,TRBJ1-1,TGTGCCATCACCGAAGGGGCAGGAGCAACCGTTGAAGCTTTCTTT,CAITEGAGATVEAFF
TRBV28,NA,TRBJ1-5,TGTGCCAGCATCGGGTGGGGCAATCAGCCCCAGCATTTT,CASIGWGNQPQHF
TRBV5-4,NA,TRBJ2-3,TGTGCCAGCACCTCCTTTGGAGCAGGGAGGACAGATACGCAGTATTTT,CASTSFGAGRTDTQYF
TRBV6-5,NA,TRBJ2-7,TGTGCCAGCAGTTACTCGGGGACGTTTGGGGAGCAGTACTTC,CASSYSGTFGEQYF